Below are 21 T cell receptor beta chains sequenced from a single sample in a study of blood T cell repertoires in COVID-19. Libraries were prepared by immunoSEQ multiplex PCR; TCRdb keeps only in-frame clonotypes and omits some of them. The sample holds about 93,000 clones, roughly nine tenths seen once. Sequencing was done on a sample of peripheral blood. Source of these receptors: a man aged 50-59 years with acute or convalescent COVID-19.

This clone was recorded once. This chain links TRBV5-1 with TRBJ2-1; 14 bases line up with TRBD2. The CDR3 sequence is 16 residues long. Germline CDR1 is SGHRS and CDR2 is YFSETQ. The V and J ends lost 4 bases and 3 bases, in that order; junction bases with no gene match: 3. This CDR3 reads CASSAGTSGSYNEQFF. CDR3 nucleotide sequence: TGCGCCAGCAGCGCGGGGACTAGCGGGAGCTACAATGAGCAGTTCTTC. Full variable domain (remainder filled in from reference TRBV5-1 and TRBJ2-1): KAGVTQTPRYLIKTRGQQVTLSCSPISGHRSVSWYQQTPGQGLQFLFEYFSETQRNKGNFPGRFSGRQFSNSRSEMNVSTLELGDSALYLCASSAGTSGSYNEQFFGPGTRLTVL.

This clone was observed a few times. CDR3 coding DNA: TGTGCCAGCAGTGCACTAGGAGCTGGGGGCACAGATACGCAGTATTTT. This sequence encodes CASSALGAGGTDTQYF. This rearrangement joins TRBV2 to TRBJ2-3, with TRBD2 as a possible D gene (5 bases). The CDR3 runs 16 residues. Between the trimmed V and J ends, which lost 4 bases and 1 base, there was a span of 15 bases. Germline-derived CDR1 and CDR2 are SNHLY and FYNNEI.

The chain has TRBV24-1 and TRBJ2-1, with D hard to call. V lost 3 bases, J lost 5 bases, and 19 bases lay in between. The CDR3 extends over 17 amino acids. Germline V gene data show CDR1 as KGHDR and CDR2 as SFDVKD. CDR3 sequence (DNA): TGTGCCACCAGTGATCAAGTGGGCAGCAGATTGAACAATGAGCAGTTCTTC. Translating it yields CATSDQVGSRLNNEQFF.

The chain joins TRBV5-1 to TRBJ2-2; unclear D gene. The V and J ends lost 0 bases and 4 bases respectively, with 10 bases between them. Germline CDR1 is SGHRS and CDR2 is YFSETQ. This CDR3 region has 15 residues. The CDR3, as DNA: TGCGCCAGCAGCTTGGGGTATCCGAGCACCGGGGAGCTGTTTTTT. Translating gives CASSLGYPSTGELFF.

The CDR3 spells CASSLDREPGEQYF. The DNA of the CDR3 is TGTGCCAGCAGTCTAGACAGGGAACCTGGGGAGCAGTACTTC. V is TRBV2 and J is TRBJ2-7; 7 bases line up with TRBD1. The CDR3 runs 14 residues. Per germline, CDR1 SNHLY and CDR2 FYNNEI. V lost 5 bases to trimming and J lost 7 bases; unmatched junction nucleotides: 11.

This clone was counted between two and nine times. The chain recombines TRBV5-1 with TRBJ2-1; 8 bases agree with TRBD2. The CDR3 is 15 residues long. Germline-derived CDR1 and CDR2 are SGHRS and YFSETQ. V lost 2 bases to trimming and J lost 0 bases; unmatched junction nucleotides: 1. CDR3 DNA sequence: TGCGCCAGCAGCTTTAGCGGGGACTCCTACAATGAGCAGTTCTTC. This translates into CASSFSGDSYNEQFF. Full variable domain (rest looked up from reference TRBV5-1 and TRBJ2-1): KAGVTQTPRYLIKTRGQQVTLSCSPISGHRSVSWYQQTPGQGLQFLFEYFSETQRNKGNFPGRFSGRQFSNSRSEMNVSTLELGDSALYLCASSFSGDSYNEQFFGPGTRLTVL.

The chain has TRBV7-2 and TRBJ1-4, with a weak D call TRBD1 (5 bases). The length of the CDR3 is 16 residues. From germline, CDR1 is SGHTA and CDR2 FQGNSA. V was pared by 4 bases and J by 8 bases, with 20 bases between. The CDR3, as DNA: TGTGCCAGCAGCTCCGGTGGGGCGGGAGCTTTGGAAAAACTGTTTTTT. Translated: CASSSGGAGALEKLFF.

The chain couples TRBV5-5 to TRBJ2-5; TRBD1 aligns across 9 bases. CDR1 is SGHKS, CDR2 YYEKEE, per germline (reference sequence). The length of the CDR3 is 17 residues. V lost 4 bases to trimming and J lost 5 bases; unmatched junction nucleotides: 15. CDR3 nucleotide sequence: TGTGCCAGCAGCCCTTTGGAGGGGACAGGGTTAAGGGAGACCCAGTACTTC. Its protein product is CASSPLEGTGLRETQYF.

The chain links TRBV28 to TRBJ2-1; 14 bases fit TRBD2. The CDR3 runs 20 residues. Losses at the gene ends were 8 bases for V and 8 bases for J; bases not matched to a gene: 23. CDR1 is MDHEN and CDR2 is SYDVKM in the germline V gene. The CDR3 sequence is CASFSSRDWGLAGVGHEQFF. For the CDR3, the DNA is TGTGCCAGCTTTTCCTCGCGGGACTGGGGACTAGCGGGAGTCGGGCATGAGCAGTTCTTC. Full variable domain (remainder filled in from reference TRBV28 and TRBJ2-1): DVKVTQSSRYLVKRTGEKVFLECVQDMDHENMFWYRQDPGLGLRLIYFSYDVKMKEKGDIPEGYSVSREKKERFSLILESASTNQTSMYLCASFSSRDWGLAGVGHEQFFGPGTRLTVL.

The gene calls are TRBV12-3 or TRBV12-4 and TRBJ2-1, with D uncertain. Between the trimmed V and J ends, which lost 3 bases and 6 bases, there was a span of 9 bases. The CDR3 runs 13 residues. The CDR3 region has the DNA TGTGCCAGCAGTTTCAGGATTTCCAATGAGCAGTTCTTC. Protein: CASSFRISNEQFF.

V gene TRBV7-2 combines with J gene TRBJ2-7; D is perhaps TRBD2 (6 bases). Germline values: CDR1 SGHTA, CDR2 FQGNSA. The CDR3 has 13 amino acids. V lost 3 bases, J lost 5 bases, and 11 bases lay in between. The CDR3 loop reads CASSLGGYDEQYV. DNA of the CDR3: TGTGCCAGCAGCTTGGGGGGTTACGACGAGCAGTACGTC.

The rearrangement joins TRBV18 to TRBJ2-7; 8 bases map to TRBD2. There are 14 residues in the CDR3. CDR1 KGHSH and CDR2 LQKENI come from the germline V gene. Losses at the gene ends were 3 bases for V and 5 bases for J; bases not matched to a gene: 6. The CDR3 protein is CASSPSGRDNEQYF. Here the CDR3 DNA reads TGTGCCAGCTCACCCAGCGGGAGAGATAACGAGCAGTACTTC. Using reference TRBV18 and TRBJ2-7 for the parts outside the CDR3, the full variable domain is NAGVMQNPRHLVRRRGQEARLRCSPMKGHSHVYWYRQLPEEGLKFMVYLQKENIIDESGMPKERFSAEFPKEGPSILRIQQVVRGDSAAYFCASSPSGRDNEQYFGPGTRLTVT.

This rearrangement joins TRBV3-1 (or the pseudogene TRBV3-2) to TRBJ2-1; D is unclear. This CDR3 region has 14 residues. V was shortened by 1 base and J by 0 bases, with 4 bases between the two germline ends. Germline CDR1 is LGHDT and CDR2 is YNNKEL (reference sequence). In nucleotides, the CDR3 is TGTGCCAGCAGCCAAGGCGGCTCCTACAATGAGCAGTTCTTC. Its translation is CASSQGGSYNEQFF.

The chain links TRBV11-2 to TRBJ2-3; 10 bases line up with TRBD2. V lost 3 bases to trimming and J lost 1 base; unmatched junction nucleotides: 4. CDR3 length: 16 amino acids. CDR1 and CDR2 from the germline V gene are SGHAT and FQNNGV. The CDR3 coding sequence is TGTGCCAGCAGCTTCAGACTAGCGGGCCGCACAGATACGCAGTATTTT. Encoded protein: CASSFRLAGRTDTQYF.

This clone came up once. This may stem from a read error, because a much larger clone lies one nucleotide away. The J gene is TRBJ2-5, the V gene TRBV2, with 10 bases matching TRBD1. With V trimmed by 6 bases and J by 5 bases, 0 bases remained unmatched. The CDR3 extends over 12 amino acids. The germline CDR1 and CDR2 sequences are SNHLY and FYNNEI. In DNA, the CDR3 is TGTGCCAGCAGGGACAGGGGGGAGACCCAGTACTTC. This translates into CASRDRGETQYF.

This chain links TRBV3-1 (or the pseudogene TRBV3-2) with TRBJ1-1; D remains ambiguous. The CDR3 is 13 amino acids. From germline, CDR1 is LGHDT and CDR2 YNNKEL (reference sequence). V lost 4 bases to trimming and J lost 4 bases, with 10 bases between them. Here the CDR3 reads CASSPRGITEAFF. CDR3 DNA sequence: TGTGCCAGCAGCCCCCGGGGAATCACTGAAGCTTTCTTT.

V gene TRBV27 combines with J gene TRBJ1-2; 7 bases align to TRBD1. Germline V CDR1 and CDR2: MNHEY, SMNVEV (reference sequence). CDR3 length: 15 residues. Losses at the gene ends were 0 bases for V and 8 bases for J; bases not matched to a gene: 9. This CDR3 reads CASSLSTGNYLGYTF. In DNA form, the CDR3 reads TGTGCCAGCAGTTTATCGACAGGGAATTATTTGGGCTACACCTTC.

V gene TRBV2 combines with J gene TRBJ2-4; 11 bases match TRBD1. Germline V gene lookup returns CDR1 SNHLY and CDR2 FYNNEI. V lost 6 bases, J lost 8 bases, and 9 bases stayed unmatched. The CDR3 runs to 15 residues. The CDR3 loop reads CASSLGQGVGDIQYF. The CDR3 DNA reads as TGTGCCAGCAGCCTGGGACAGGGGGTAGGGGACATTCAGTACTTC.

The chain joins TRBV9 to TRBJ1-2, with D maybe TRBD1 (5 bases). The CDR3 is made up of 13 amino acids. V was cut by 3 bases and J by 11 bases, with 17 bases left in between. CDR1 and CDR2 (germline): SGDLS, YYNGEE. CDR3 nucleotides: TGTGCCAGCAGCGCGCAGACGCTCGGGGGATACACCTTC. Encoded protein: CASSAQTLGGYTF.

The CDR3 loop reads CASSLSNSNQPQHF. CDR3 bases: TGTGCCAGCAGTCTATCGAATAGCAATCAGCCCCAGCATTTT. The chain uses TRBV6-5 and TRBJ1-5; no clear D. This CDR3 comprises 14 residues. The germline V gene encodes CDR1 MNHEY and CDR2 SVGAGI. With 5 bases removed from V and 0 bases from J, the gap between germline ends came to 8 bases.

The rearrangement links TRBV2 to TRBJ2-7; maybe TRBD1 (6 bases). The V gene's germline CDR1 is SNHLY and CDR2 FYNNEI. Trimming cost V 1 base and J 9 bases, with 13 bases left between them. This CDR3 is built from 13 residues. The CDR3 DNA sequence: TGTGCCAGCAGTGAAGTTAAACAGGGAAGGCAGTACGTC. It codes for CASSEVKQGRQYV.